The clone carrying this T cell receptor (beta chain) came up a few times. Its antigen remains unknown. The germline CDR1 and CDR2 sequences are SGDLS and YYNGEE. V was cut by 10 bases and J by 3 bases, with 17 bases left in between. CDR3 length equals 14 residues. The data were obtained in a study of T-cell memory formation after mild COVID-19. Across the study: The study found TCR clusters largely donor specific.

TCRdb re-called the 5' RACE reads through MiXCR, storing one row per CDR3 protein. The sample includes over 450,000 distinct CDR3 sequences, just over 20% seen only once; the top ten take under 15%. Study outcomes and limitations: Clones that shrank (day 15 to 85) were balanced CD4/CD8, whereas later expanders leaned CD4+. Those CD4+ clones that contracted were mainly in CM and EM (CD8+ ones in EMRA). Detection of some responders pre-infection suggested pre-existing cross-reactive memory T cells participated.

The gene calls are TRBV9 and TRBJ1-3; D is unresolved. The sequence was obtained from an adult woman who had mild COVID-19 (a few samples of this study predate the infection). Cell type and time point are not known. The sample taken for sequencing was PBMCs or a T cell subset sorted from them (not recorded which). CDR3: CACPDVPVGNTIYF. CDR3 sequence (DNA): TGTGCCTGCCCCGACGTCCCTGTTGGAAACACCATATATTTT.